This record concerns one T cell receptor beta chain sequence. Per the germline V gene, CDR1 is SGHDT and CDR2 is YYEEEE. Trimming took 0 bases from V and 5 from J; bases not matched to a gene: 7. The CDR3 consists of 15 residues. The sample is drawn from a study of blood T cell repertoires in COVID-19. Looking at the study overall: Sites in the United States, Italy and Spain provided acute and convalescent COVID-19 samples. The cDNA or gDNA used as material had been derived from T cells, B-cell-depleted T cells, or PBMCs.

In the authors' workflow: Amplification of reference gene primers was used by the study to estimate nucleated cell counts. Clones were read by immunoSEQ multiplex PCR, and TCRdb kept only the in-frame ones, dropping some. V and J calls and clone size are copied from that table; D and trimming were computed from the DNA. The sample consists of 84,000 or so clones, over 60% of them appearing once. The chain carries TRBV5-6 and TRBJ2-7; TRBD1 aligns across 8 bases. The sequencing input was peripheral blood. This TCR was sampled from a human donor in a cohort sampled during active COVID-19. In DNA, the CDR3 is TGTGCCAGCAGCTTGGGCGGCAGGGGGCCAGACGAGCAGTACTTC. Its protein is CASSLGGRGPDEQYF.